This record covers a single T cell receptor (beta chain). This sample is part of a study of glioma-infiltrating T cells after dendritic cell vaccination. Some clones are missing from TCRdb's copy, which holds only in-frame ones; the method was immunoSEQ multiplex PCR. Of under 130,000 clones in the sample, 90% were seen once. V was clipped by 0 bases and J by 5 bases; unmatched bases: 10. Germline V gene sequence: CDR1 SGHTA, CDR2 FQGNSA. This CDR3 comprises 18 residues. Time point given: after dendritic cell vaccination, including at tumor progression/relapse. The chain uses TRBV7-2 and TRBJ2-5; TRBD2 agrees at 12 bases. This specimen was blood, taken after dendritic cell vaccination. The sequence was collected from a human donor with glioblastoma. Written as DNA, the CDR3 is TGTGCCAGCAGCTTAGCGAGGAGGGCTAGCGGGAGGGCGGAGACCCAGTACTTC. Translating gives CASSLARRASGRAETQYF.